This TCR beta chain was recovered during a study of CD8 T cells in ankylosing spondylitis. Study-wide results and limits: For ankylosing spondylitis blood, a TCR beta motif of seven to nine highly homologous variants appeared characteristic. It was reported that disease-linked clones were significantly enriched in matched ankylosing spondylitis synovial fluid. Disease-linked clones proved CD8+ and comparatively uncommon in peripheral blood.

Generation of TCR beta libraries employed quantitative 5'-RACE incorporating molecular barcodes. Each CDR3 protein is one row after TCRdb ran MiXCR on the 5' RACE reads. The sample holds around 770,000 distinct CDR3 sequences, roughly 20% seen once. To note about this clonotype: Its antigen remains unidentified.

The length of the CDR3 is 15 residues. In germline, CDR1 is SGHTA, CDR2 FQGTGA. Germline trimming cut 1 base from V and 5 bases from J; bases unmatched to any gene: 5. Sequencing used blood, either unsorted or a sorted T cell fraction (not recorded which). This sequence was found in a male donor with ankylosing spondylitis. J is TRBJ2-1 and V is TRBV7-3, with 7 bases fitting TRBD1. The CDR3 is CASSLKTGANNEQFF. In DNA form, the CDR3 reads TGTGCCAGCAGCTTAAAAACAGGGGCAAACAATGAGCAGTTCTTC.